Listed below are T cell receptor beta chains from one sample, sequenced in a study of early T cells in non-severe SARS-CoV-2 infection. TCRdb reanalysed the 5' RACE reads using MiXCR and keeps one entry per CDR3 protein. The table lists under 60,000 distinct CDR3 sequences, over 7.5% of them singletons. Material: whole blood. These receptors all stem from an adult who was a healthcare worker with PCR-confirmed SARS-CoV-2 infection or an uninfected control (not recorded which). Each CDR3 is given without its conserved first and last residue. The order of the fields is V gene, J gene, clone size, D gene, CDR3 protein. D genes are given only for firm matches. Expanded clones get a size class; other rows say once, few or many, or leave the size out.

v_gene: TRBV29-1; j_gene: TRBJ1-2; abundance: many; d_gene: -; CDR3aa: SVGPSLGYGYT
v_gene: TRBV27; j_gene: TRBJ2-2; abundance: many; d_gene: TRBD1; CDR3aa: ASSETGGGTGELF
v_gene: TRBV10-3; j_gene: TRBJ2-3; abundance: many; d_gene: -; CDR3aa: AISLTDTDTQY
v_gene: TRBV7-2; j_gene: TRBJ2-1; abundance: many; d_gene: -; CDR3aa: ASSLARSSYNEQF
v_gene: TRBV3-1; j_gene: TRBJ2-1; abundance: -; d_gene: TRBD2; CDR3aa: ASSHLSGTSVYNEQF
v_gene: TRBV6-5; j_gene: TRBJ2-1; abundance: -; d_gene: -; CDR3aa: ASSSWDGNNEQF
v_gene: TRBV7-9; j_gene: TRBJ1-1; abundance: few; d_gene: -; CDR3aa: ASSFGGEDTEAF
v_gene: TRBV4-3; j_gene: TRBJ2-3; abundance: few; d_gene: TRBD2; CDR3aa: ASSHLAGGTDTQY
v_gene: TRBV11-2; j_gene: TRBJ2-7; abundance: many; d_gene: TRBD2; CDR3aa: ASSFQGGSYTSQY
v_gene: TRBV28; j_gene: TRBJ2-7; abundance: -; d_gene: -; CDR3aa: ASSANRVEQY
v_gene: TRBV29-1; j_gene: TRBJ2-7; abundance: many; d_gene: -; CDR3aa: SGLVGARYEQY
v_gene: TRBV14; j_gene: TRBJ2-1; abundance: few; d_gene: -; CDR3aa: ASSQLLGAFNEQF
v_gene: TRBV29-1; j_gene: TRBJ2-7; abundance: few; d_gene: -; CDR3aa: SVAWGSYEQY
v_gene: TRBV7-3; j_gene: TRBJ2-5; abundance: -; d_gene: -; CDR3aa: ASSSDPGRETQY
v_gene: TRBV29-1; j_gene: TRBJ1-4; abundance: many; d_gene: TRBD1; CDR3aa: SVRGLWEKLF
v_gene: TRBV4-1; j_gene: TRBJ1-1; abundance: -; d_gene: -; CDR3aa: ASSPREDMFGNTEAF
v_gene: TRBV11-2; j_gene: TRBJ2-1; abundance: many; d_gene: -; CDR3aa: ASSPGGNEQF
v_gene: TRBV15; j_gene: TRBJ1-5; abundance: -; d_gene: -; CDR3aa: ATSRDRNQPQH
v_gene: TRBV7-6; j_gene: TRBJ1-1; abundance: few; d_gene: TRBD1; CDR3aa: ASSLMGQGGTEAF
v_gene: TRBV5-1; j_gene: TRBJ1-4; abundance: few; d_gene: TRBD1; CDR3aa: ASSVGQGNEKLF
v_gene: TRBV6-2/TRBV6-3; j_gene: TRBJ2-7; abundance: few; d_gene: -; CDR3aa: ASSPPTGDSYEQY
v_gene: TRBV9; j_gene: TRBJ2-3; abundance: few; d_gene: -; CDR3aa: ASSVGNDMGTDTQY
v_gene: TRBV3-1; j_gene: TRBJ2-1; abundance: many; d_gene: -; CDR3aa: ASSQGIERLSSYNEQF
v_gene: TRBV25-1; j_gene: TRBJ2-7; abundance: few; d_gene: TRBD1; CDR3aa: ASTLSGTVGQQY